This T cell receptor beta chain was found in a study of blood T cell repertoires in COVID-19. Study details: COVID-19 samples from acute and convalescent phases originated in the United States, Italy and Spain. From T cells, B-cell-depleted T cells, or PBMCs came the material, which was cDNA or gDNA.

Germline lookup yields CDR1 SGHRS and CDR2 YFSETQ. The CDR3 totals 15 residues. J lost 5 bases, V lost 5 bases, and 7 bases had no gene match. Original handling: Amplified reference gene primers provided the basis for estimating nucleated cell counts. The protocol was immunoSEQ multiplex PCR, while the TCRdb copy is restricted to in-frame clones and leaves out a portion. V, J and clone size are taken as reported in that table, and D and trimming were inferred from the DNA itself. The sample has under 140,000 clones, roughly 79% seen once. This sequence joins TRBV5-1 and TRBJ1-6; the match to TRBD1 covers 7 bases. The sequence came from a woman of 80 years or more with active or convalescent COVID-19. Sequenced input: peripheral blood. CDR3 amino acids: CASRQGWGNNSPLHF. In DNA, the CDR3 is TGCGCCAGCAGACAGGGGTGGGGGAATAATTCACCCCTCCACTTT.